The 20 T cell receptor beta chains listed next were all sequenced from one sample in a study of T cell responses to AZD1222 COVID-19 vaccine. This table comes from immunoSEQ multiplex PCR, and its TCRdb copy is limited to in-frame clones, with some not included. The table lists 200,000 to 250,000 clones, less than 95% of them singletons. Material: peripheral blood, obtained 28 days after the second dose of the MenACWY control vaccine. The receptors originated from an adult who received the MenACWY meningococcal vaccine as a control.

The genes are TRBV3-1 (or the pseudogene TRBV3-2) and TRBJ1-1, with a weak D call TRBD1 (6 bases). Germline assignment: CDR1 LGHDT and CDR2 YNNKEL (reference sequence). Trimming pared 3 bases from V and 5 bases from J, leaving 19 bases between. This CDR3 contains 16 residues. CDR3 loop: CASSHGRGRGGTEAFF. The CDR3 DNA reads as TGTGCCAGCAGCCACGGGCGCGGCAGGGGAGGAACTGAAGCTTTCTTT.

The V and J genes are TRBV9 and TRBJ2-1; 8 nucleotides align to TRBD1. CDR1 is SGDLS and CDR2 is YYNGEE in the germline V gene. The V and J ends lost 3 bases and 0 bases, in that order; junction bases with no gene match: 5. The CDR3 is 16 residues long. CDR3: CASSAHRGSSYNEQFF. The CDR3 nucleotides are TGTGCCAGCAGCGCCCACAGGGGGAGCTCCTACAATGAGCAGTTCTTC. Drawing the rest from reference TRBV9 and TRBJ2-1, the complete variable domain is DSGVTQTPKHLITATGQRVTLRCSPRSGDLSVYWYQQSLDQGLQFLIQYYNGEERAKGNILERFSAQQFPDLHSELNLSSLELGDSALYFCASSAHRGSSYNEQFFGPGTRLTVL.

The genes are TRBV6-5 and TRBJ1-2; TRBD1 matches at 8 bases. This CDR3 is 15 amino acids long. Germline V lookup: CDR1 MNHEY, CDR2 SVGAGI. The V and J ends lost 5 bases and 4 bases, in that order; junction bases with no gene match: 9. The CDR3 DNA reads as TGTGCCAGCAGTCAGACAGGGGACAGCAGCTATGGCTACACCTTC. This codes for CASSQTGDSSYGYTF.

The CDR3 region has the DNA TGCGCCAGCAGTAATCACAGGAGCTCCTACAATGAGCAGTTCTTC. This sequence encodes CASSNHRSSYNEQFF. This sequence joins TRBV5-1 and TRBJ2-1, with D possibly matching TRBD1 (5 bases). Between the trimmed V and J ends, which lost 5 bases and 0 bases, there was a span of 12 bases. CDR1 and CDR2 from the germline V gene are SGHRS and YFSETQ. The CDR3 consists of 15 residues.

DNA of the CDR3: TGCGCCAGCAGCCAGGTATTGGGCACTGAAGCTTTCTTT. Its protein is CASSQVLGTEAFF. V usage is TRBV4-3 and J usage is TRBJ1-1; D is uncertain. V gave up 3 bases and J gave up 4 bases, with 9 bases separating them. The germline gives CDR1 LGHNA, CDR2 YSLEER. CDR3 length: 13 amino acids.

V is TRBV6-1 and J is TRBJ1-2; D gene ambiguous. Trimming removed 7 bases from V and 4 bases from J, with 10 bases in between. The CDR3 is 12 amino acids. CDR1 and CDR2 (germline): MNHNS, SASEGT. In DNA form, the CDR3 reads TGTGCCAGCACGACTTGGGGCTATGGCTACACCTTC. Protein: CASTTWGYGYTF.

This chain uses TRBV6-2 or TRBV6-3 with TRBJ2-1; 10 bases are a match to TRBD1. Germline-derived CDR1 and CDR2 are MNHEY and SVGEGT. V lost 6 bases, J lost 6 bases, and 11 bases stayed unmatched. CDR3 size: 16 residues. The CDR3 region has the DNA TGTGCCAGCAGCCAAGCTTCCGGGACAGGGGTCAATGAGCAGTTCTTC. The encoded protein is CASSQASGTGVNEQFF.

This clone appeared a single time. The chain employs TRBV6-5 and TRBJ1-1, with TRBD1 matching 8 bases. Germline V gene sequence: CDR1 MNHEY, CDR2 SVGAGI. The trim removed 2 bases at V and 8 bases at J, leaving 1 base unmatched. The CDR3 sequence is 12 residues long. Here the CDR3 DNA reads TGTGCCAGCAGTTACGGGACAGGAGAAGCTTTCTTT. Its protein product is CASSYGTGEAFF.

The gene calls are TRBV5-6 and TRBJ1-1; D unresolved. Per the germline V gene, CDR1 is SGHDT and CDR2 is YYEEEE. The CDR3 has 16 amino acids. Trimming removed 4 bases from V and 3 bases from J, with 19 bases in between. This chain's CDR3 is CASSVISGLRDTEAFF. As DNA, the CDR3 is TGTGCCAGCAGCGTGATTTCGGGCCTGCGGGACACTGAAGCTTTCTTT. The whole variable domain, filled in from reference TRBV5-6 and TRBJ1-1, reads DAGVTQSPTHLIKTRGQQVTLRCSPKSGHDTVSWYQQALGQGPQFIFQYYEEEERQRGNFPDRFSGHQFPNYSSELNVNALLLGDSALYLCASSVISGLRDTEAFFGQGTRLTVV.

This sequence joins TRBV9 and TRBJ1-2; 8 positions agree with TRBD1. After removal of 5 bases from V and 4 bases from J, the junction contained 7 bases not matched to a gene. Germline CDR1 SGDLS, CDR2 YYNGEE. The CDR3 extends over 14 amino acids. The chain's CDR3 is CASSAGGGGYGYTF. CDR3 DNA: TGTGCCAGCAGTGCAGGGGGCGGTGGCTATGGCTACACCTTC.

A few counts support this clone. The gene calls are TRBV28 and TRBJ2-2, with a possible D match to TRBD1 (6 bases). This CDR3 is 15 amino acids long. Germline V gene lookup returns CDR1 MDHEN and CDR2 SYDVKM. Trimming shortened V by 5 bases and J by 3 bases, and 13 bases separated the two germline ends. CDR3 protein: CASSTGTQYTGELFF. DNA of the CDR3: TGTGCCAGCAGTACCGGGACACAGTACACCGGGGAGCTGTTTTTT.

The rearrangement links TRBV11-2 to TRBJ2-7, with 10 bases identical to TRBD2. The V segment lost 6 bases and the J segment 6 bases; nucleotides outside the gene matches: 11. Germline V gene sequence: CDR1 SGHAT, CDR2 FQNNGV. The length of the CDR3 is 15 residues. The CDR3: CASRDLAGEYGEQYF. CDR3 DNA: TGTGCCAGCAGGGACCTAGCGGGGGAATATGGCGAGCAGTACTTC.

The chain carries TRBV30 and TRBJ2-1; D is perhaps TRBD1 (6 bases). There are 13 residues in the CDR3. The ends were cut back, 2 bases at V and 5 bases at J, with 10 bases in the middle. Germline assignment: CDR1 GTSNPN and CDR2 SVGIG (reference sequence). The CDR3 DNA reads TGTGCCTGGAGTACACAGGGAGACAATGAGCAGTTCTTC. Protein sequence: CAWSTQGDNEQFF.

V and J are TRBV21-1 and TRBJ1-1; whether TRBD1, the table's D call, matches the DNA was not checked. TRBV21-1 is reported as a pseudogene. CDR3 size: 13 residues. The CDR3 reads CASRGQGNTEAFF. DNA for the CDR3: TGTGCCAGCAGGGGACAGGGGAACACTGAAGCTTTCTTT.

This sequence joins TRBV6-2 or TRBV6-3 and TRBJ2-7; 10 bases match TRBD1. CDR1 is MNHEY and CDR2 is SVGEGT in the germline V gene. V dropped 2 bases and J dropped 0; count of bases not matched to a gene: 4. The CDR3 spans 16 residues. The CDR3 region is CASSYGTGVSSYEQYF. The DNA of the CDR3 is TGTGCCAGCAGTTACGGGACAGGGGTTAGCTCCTACGAGCAGTACTTC.

This chain connects TRBV28 to TRBJ1-3; the D is unclear. CDR3 length equals 12 residues. Per germline, CDR1 MDHEN and CDR2 SYDVKM. The V gene lost 6 bases and the J gene lost 6 bases, with 9 bases spanning the gap. CDR3 loop: CASSQYENTIYF. Here the CDR3 DNA reads TGTGCCAGCAGCCAATACGAAAACACCATATATTTT.

The CDR3 sequence is CASSPGTLSTEAFF. DNA for the CDR3: TGTGCCAGCAGCCCCGGAACCTTGAGCACTGAAGCTTTCTTT. The V and J genes are TRBV14 and TRBJ1-1, with unresolved D. Trimming removed 4 bases at V and 4 bases at J, with 13 bases between. Germline CDR1 and CDR2: SGHDN and FVKESK. The CDR3 is made up of 14 amino acids.

The CDR3 protein is CSAPQTYEQYF. DNA for the CDR3: TGCAGTGCTCCCCAGACCTACGAGCAGTACTTC. This chain links TRBV20-1 with TRBJ2-7; D is unclear. CDR1 and CDR2 from the germline V gene are DFQATT and SNEGSKA (reference sequence). Trimming pared 5 bases from V and 2 bases from J, leaving 7 bases between. The CDR3 runs to 11 residues.

The chain combines TRBV29-1 with TRBJ1-2, with TRBD1 identical over 9 bases. V lost 6 bases to trimming and J lost 4 bases; unmatched junction nucleotides: 12. CDR3 size: 15 residues. Germline V CDR1 and CDR2: SQVTM, ANQGSEA. CDR3 sequence reads: CSVPIQGARIYGYTF. The CDR3, as DNA: TGCAGCGTGCCAATACAGGGGGCGCGAATCTATGGCTACACCTTC.

The chain employs TRBV28 and TRBJ1-4, with TRBD1 matching over 8 bases. This CDR3 comprises 16 residues. J was trimmed by 1 base and V by 6 bases; bases with no gene match: 7. Germline assignment: CDR1 MDHEN and CDR2 SYDVKM. CDR3 in amino acids: CASRTTGEGTNEKLFF. Here the CDR3 DNA reads TGTGCCAGCAGGACGACAGGGGAAGGAACTAATGAAAAACTGTTTTTT. The full variable domain, completed using reference TRBV28 and TRBJ1-4, is DVKVTQSSRYLVKRTGEKVFLECVQDMDHENMFWYRQDPGLGLRLIYFSYDVKMKEKGDIPEGYSVSREKKERFSLILESASTNQTSMYLCASRTTGEGTNEKLFFGSGTQLSVL.